This T cell receptor beta chain emerged from a study of cytomegalovirus exposure and HLA in healthy donors (dated by TCRdb to about 2017). Regarding the study in general: An earlier analysis of roughly 570 of the donors reported under 300 Gb of sequence data and around 110 million unique TCR beta sequences obtained from about 180 million T cells. All discovery cohort repertoires had been generated using a single sequencing platform. Of the 350 to 450 genotyped donors, about 80% fell in the genetic ancestry cluster associated with self-reported Caucasian donors. Along with the approximately 670-subject first cohort, a separate validation cohort of 120 different subjects was used. The aim of the study was to test whether cataloging public T cell receptors could identify signatures of past pathogen exposure. The later analysis used no new phenotypic data to find candidate immune exposures, relying instead on TCR beta sequences and their occurrence across donors. Typing coverage differed by locus: A, B, C, DRB1 and DQB1 were typed in about 629-640 donors, DQA1 in 500 to 550, DPA1 in around 610, and DPB1 in around 490. Genome-wide SNP genotypes for about 65% of the 666 donors were used in a later genetic analysis, which treated that subset as a discovery cohort. In a later analysis, previously published TCR beta repertoires from some 640 donors were re-analyzed and high-resolution HLA genotyping was added so that TCR occurrence patterns could be studied. HLA typing covered class I and class II loci at four-digit resolution. An earlier analysis of some 500 of the donors used high-throughput TCR beta sequencing to judge whether each TCR beta V gene segment behaved as functional or pseudogenic. Donor age, sex, ethnicity and CMV serostatus were compiled together with the repertoire data. Four to six DR-DQ haplotypes were handled as single units for association and clustering, since linkage in the cohort was strong. The study used immunosequencing to profile the T cell repertoires of several hundred subjects and linked those repertoires to cytomegalovirus serostatus. Among 350 to 400 genotyped donors of the cohort, an average of approximately 250,000 unique TCR beta nucleotide sequences were sequenced per donor, roughly 18% of them non-productive. To predict cytomegalovirus infection status, the study brought together high-throughput TCR immunosequencing, statistical association of individual TCRs with disease status, and machine learning. Roughly 300 gigabases of sequencing data and 70 million to 85 million unique TCR sequences were included in an early release covering around 600 HLA-typed donors.

Clipping removes 5 bases from V and 5 bases from J, with 7 as the unmatched junction base count. The CDR3 covers 15 residues, taking in both the cysteine and the phenylalanine. Only the CDR3 portion is preserved as DNA: 45 bases, with reading frame beginning at the first base. As encoded in the germline V gene, CDR1 is MDHEN while CDR2 is SYDVKM. Points on this clone: It lacks a known antigen. The record has no base qualities; no much larger clone is one base away.

The library came from the immunoSEQ multiplex PCR assay. For the multiplex PCR, a mixture combining 60 forward primers for TCR Vbeta segments and 13 reverse primers for TCR Jbeta segments was used. Amplification of the CDR3 region of rearranged TCR beta genes was performed with a multiplex PCR assay on genomic DNA. On the Illumina HiSeq System, the amplified TCR beta libraries were sequenced as 87-base-pair reads. In the original analysis: Across the 670 or so repertoires, a later analysis counted 60 million to 90 million unique TCR beta chains, roughly 11 million of which were shared by at least two donors. A nearest-neighbor algorithm error-corrected the raw reads and collapsed the reads into unique sequences, merging closely related sequences to remove PCR and sequencing errors. V, D and J gene segments were assigned by aligning CDR3 sequences to IMGT reference sequences. For a sequence to be retained, a match of at least six nucleotides to both a V gene segment and a J gene segment was required. Rearrangements were called productive when the CDR3 lacked stop codons and stayed in frame with V and J; all others were non-productive. CDR3 was defined by IMGT convention, running from the second conserved V-encoded cysteine to the conserved J-encoded phenylalanine. Sequences without an unambiguous match to a single V gene segment were excluded from the earlier analysis of about 600 of the donors. An earlier analysis of approximately 590 of the donors classified V segments as functional when productive rearrangements were above 56.7% and as segregating when the standard deviation between donors was above 5%. A statistical classification framework was built for diagnosing cytomegalovirus status from the catalog of TCR beta chain sequences. In a later analysis, TCR nucleotide sequences were compared against IMGT/GENE-DB human TR gene sequences so that V and J genes could be assigned. The TCRdist pipeline was used in a later analysis to assign CDR3 sequences and most-parsimonious VDJ recombination scenarios. In a later analysis, each TCR beta chain was defined by its CDR3 amino acid sequence together with its V-gene family, and reads without a unique V-gene family were excluded. To address suspected cross-contamination and a sequencing artifact, a later analysis removed 592 highly shared, low-generation-probability nucleotide sequences. For each public chain, a later analysis derived a clonal expansion index from normalized ranks of inferred template counts within each repertoire. In a later analysis, generation probabilities were computed with a VDJ recombination model fitted to out-of-frame rearrangements, and the resulting probabilities were checked against IGoR. Hypergeometric tests were used in a later analysis to score TCR-TCR, TCR-HLA and TCR-CMV co-occurrence, with a repertoire-size bias correction applied to the TCR pairs. A later analysis estimated false discovery rates by permuting HLA or CMV assignments 20 times. In a later analysis, co-occurring TCRs were grouped with DBSCAN, and TCRdist sequence similarity was added when clustering was performed within HLA-allele-positive subsets. Repertoires with fewer than 30,000 or more than 120,000 public chains, plus five repertoires with anomalous nucleotide sharing, were excluded from co-occurrence clustering. Entries here come from immuneACCESS through TCRdb and include only in-frame sequences with V and J called. Some clones fail to appear in such tables; in the studies checked, an unresolved V gene covers under half of the shortfall, and the cause of the remainder is unknown. V, J and clone size are taken as reported in that table, and D and trimming were inferred from the DNA itself. The sample data list under 250,000 clones, and approximately 79% of these were observed just once. The ten largest clonotypes hold about 1.7% of the sample.

In total, approximately 690 healthy bone marrow donors made up the cohort. At the time of sampling, all cohort members were nominally healthy, though unrecorded immune exposures were likely present. The donor was CMV seronegative and belonged to the group of roughly 330 seronegative cohort members. Every donor gave a peripheral blood sample, and the peripheral blood mononuclear cells from that sample were used for TCR beta sequencing. Genomic DNA was extracted from the blood cell samples with the Qiagen DNeasy Blood Extraction Kit. Findings and caveats that apply to the study as a whole: Because the 87-base-pair reads could not distinguish some IMGT-functional V segments, including TRBV6-2 and TRBV6-3, those segments were excluded. A later analysis found that most CMV-associated TCR beta chains appeared HLA-restricted, with HLA associations seemingly driven largely by CMV exposure. An earlier analysis of around 540 of the donors showed that most TCR beta V segments appeared in productive rearrangements either about 90% or about 30% of the time, which broadly matched IMGT annotations. In the study, around 150 TCR beta chains were listed as associated with cytomegalovirus. V-gene and J-gene trimming of TCR beta chains was associated with a missense DCLRE1C variant in a later genetic analysis, and the association was replicated in an independent cohort. Strong co-occurrence of HLA alleles, especially DR and DQ, made assigning TCR associations to individual alleles difficult. The presence/absence analyses assumed that sequencing depth was roughly uniform across donors, and that assumption may not be true. In a later genetic analysis, fewer N-insertions in productive TCRs were reported among donors in an Asian-associated ancestry cluster than the 666-donor mean. Most TCR sequences were observed very rarely across donors, whereas some public TCRs were present in many individuals. Because some donors lacked HLA typing at each locus, the association tests relied only on the typed subset. A further reported finding was that TCR beta sequences accurately predicted the HLA-A and HLA-B alleles for most subjects in the first cohort. Compared with equally common non-associated chains, HLA-associated TCR beta chains in a later analysis were more clonally expanded and had lower generation probabilities. A later analysis found that TCR association rates varied across HLA loci, with DRB1 alleles showing the most associated TCRs and HLA-C alleles the fewest. A few of the identified cytomegalovirus-associated TCR beta chains were confirmed in vitro to be specific for cytomegalovirus antigens. Several of the top co-occurrence clusters appeared to be linked to parvovirus B19, influenza, CMV and Epstein-Barr virus, according to a later analysis. A later analysis associated 15,000 to 20,000 TCR beta sequences with specific HLA alleles at a false discovery rate of 0.05. Because counts were too low, seventeen rarely observed V segments, including chromosome 9 orphons, were left out of the earlier analysis of about 500 of the donors. Cytomegalovirus status was reported to be diagnosed by the classifier with high specificity and sensitivity in both the original and validation cohorts. In this cohort, only TCR beta chains were sequenced, and detectable features were limited by the absence of alpha or paired-chain data. CMV serostatus was the only immune exposure information available for the cohort. Linkage disequilibrium might explain the correlated functional status among segregating V segments, but an unknown experimental factor could not be ruled out. According to the authors, the approach could potentially be generalized to other disease states and immunological phenotypes. A cluster of highly shared sequence variants was judged likely to be a technical artifact of the sequencing pipeline.

The sequenced sample was PBMCs. The receptor comes from a man between 50 and 59 years old in good health and CMV-seronegative. The V and J genes are TRBV28 and TRBJ2-1, with TRBD1 matching 9 junction bases. CDR3 sequence: CASSRPGTGHNEQFF. The nucleotides read TGTGCCAGCAGTCGCCCCGGGACAGGGCACAATGAGCAGTTCTTC.